This TCR beta chain was obtained from a study of metastatic and nonmetastatic thyroid tumors. About the study: Repertoire comparison spanned blood and tumor or nodule tissue of malignant and benign thyroid patients.

Study-wide points: Benign nodules reportedly had significantly lower TCR beta diversity than malignant thyroid tumors in blood and tumor.

This clone was detected only a few times. Its antigen remains unknown. Not a single patient had been given any form of treatment at any point before undergoing thyroid surgery. Germline values: CDR1 DFQATT, CDR2 SNEGSKA (reference sequence). V was pared by 5 bases and J by 3 bases, with 16 bases between. CDR3 length equals 14 residues. In the source study's methods: For papillary thyroid cancer, a distant-metastasis classifier was constructed from CDR3 differences observed across clinicopathological groups. TCRdb recomputed clones from the PCR reads via MiXCR. The V and J calls shown here were made by TCRdb, not taken from the authors' results. The profile shows approximately 32,000 clones, around 33% of them singletons.

Material: tumor tissue. This clonotype originated in a female donor with papillary thyroid cancer or a benign thyroid nodule (not recorded which). Some clones in this sample may be carry-over from other donors' samples. V gene TRBV20-1 combines with J gene TRBJ1-2; tentatively, D is TRBD1 (6 bases). The CDR3 DNA reads TGCAGTGCTCCTCGTGTAGGGGGTGACTATGGCTACACCTTC. Translated: CSAPRVGGDYGYTF.